This T cell receptor (beta chain) is drawn from a study of beta chain features in type 1 diabetes (dated by TCRdb to between 2018 and 2020). Regarding the complete study: Patients and healthy donors did not differ in mean age, gender distribution, total cell number or subset yield. A total of about 100,000,000 sorted cells were examined across all samples, and RNA yield correlated strongly with the number of cells per subset. In the study, TCRB repertoires of sorted circulating CD4+ T cell subsets from recently diagnosed type 1 diabetes patients were compared with those of matched healthy donors. Regulatory and stem cell-like memory subsets were obtained from only 8 patients and roughly 8 healthy donors, while naive and central memory subsets were obtained from all 28 donors. General conclusions and limits of the study: Patients with type 1 diabetes made fewer insertions and deleted more nucleotides at VDJ recombination sites, implying thymic rearrangement abnormalities. Because cDNA was sequenced instead of genomic DNA, highly expressing activated cells could be over-represented, though the groups showed no difference in activation or CD3 levels. PCR might favor shorter templates, but patient and control samples were amplified and corrected together, so any skew would affect both groups equally. Because small numbers of individuals were included in the HLA sub-analyses, any influence of HLA type on TCRB rearrangement was left unresolved. Naive, central memory and regulatory TCRB repertoires appeared more similar among patients than among healthy donors. A moderate but significant shortening of TCRB CDR3 length was observed in type 1 diabetes patients in all four CD4+ subsets.

Reading the germline V gene (reference sequence) gives CDR1 SEHNR and CDR2 FQNEAQ. Between the V and J ends, shortened by 8 bases and 4 bases respectively, the junction contains 22 bases. From the cysteine through the phenylalanine, the CDR3 covers 16 amino acids. Only the CDR3 DNA is retained, 48 bases long and in frame from the first base. The entire amount of isolated RNA was reverse transcribed using the High Capacity cDNA Reverse Transcription Kit, so the sequenced TCRB transcripts were expressed ones. Deep immunoSEQ sequencing was applied to naive, central memory and regulatory T cell samples, giving an average of approximately 4 million total reads per sample. After sorted cells were lysed in RLT buffer, RNA was extracted with DNase-treated RNeasy Micro or Mini kits, with the choice depending on cell number. Each cell subset was processed separately to prevent cross-contamination, with patient and healthy donor samples processed together. The immunoSEQ multiplex PCR was used to amplify TCRB sequences from cDNA, generating 87-bp fragments that spanned the CDR3 region. Amplicons were sequenced on the Illumina HiSeq platform. Concerning the study's data processing: Synthetic template baselines were used to correct PCR bias computationally, reads within Hamming distance 2 were collapsed, and singletons that could not be merged were discarded. By aligning reads against IMGT, V, D and J genes, CDR3 length, and insertions or deletions at six rearrangement sites were assigned. Within each subset, clonotype counts were normalized to sorted cell number, and only after that were true diversity and Gini coefficients computed with the tcR R package. Repertoire sharing was quantified using the overlap coefficient calculated on TCRB nucleotide sequences. As a proxy for the pre-selection repertoire, out-of-frame TCRB sequences from naive cells were analyzed. The immuneACCESS repertoire file appears here via TCRdb, limited to in-frame rearrangements. These files lack a portion of the clones; in checked studies, under half of the deficit traces to unresolved V genes, and the cause of the others is not known. V and J calls and clone size are those listed in that table; D and trimming were worked out from the DNA. This sample comprises fewer than 350,000 clones, about 18% of them detected only once. 0.044% of the sample belongs to the ten largest clones.

Each donor gave one peripheral blood draw, averaging roughly 120 mL, which was collected into heparinised tubes. Naive, central memory, regulatory and stem cell-like memory CD4+ T cells were sorted on a BD FACSAria II using a panel including CD45RO, CCR7, CD25, CD127, CD95 and CD27. All sorted populations exceeded 95% purity. PBMCs were isolated immediately by Lymphoprep density gradient centrifugation and stained directly without culture. Samples were stained and sorted in pairs, with one healthy donor and one patient per experiment, so that batch effects were minimized. This clone has just a few counts. This clone's antigen is unknown. Within one base of it there is no much larger clone, and no base qualities were kept.

This chain joins TRBV7-9 to TRBJ2-3; a tentative D match to TRBD2 spans 5 bases. The source of this sequence is a woman younger than 30 in good health. The sequenced material came from naive CD4+ T cells from blood. In the paper's terms, the cell subset or site label means: true naive CD4+ T cells. The sequenced DNA is TGTGCCAGCCTCCGGGGTATAGGGCGTGACGCAGATACGCAGTATTTT. It translates to CASLRGIGRDADTQYF. The CDR3, completed at both ends by the reference TRBV7-9 and TRBJ2-3 genes, gives the full variable domain DTGVSQNPRHKITKRGQNVTFRCDPISEHNRLYWYRQTLGQGPEFLTYFQNEAQLEKSRLLSDRFSAERPKGSFSTLEIQRTEQGDSAMYLCASLRGIGRDADTQYFGPGTRLTVL.